Listed here are 22 T cell receptor beta chains from one sample, sequenced in a study of control samples from healthy donors and cancer patients. Profiling relied on immunoSEQ multiplex PCR, and the TCRdb table lists in-frame clones only, not all of them. This sample has about 190,000 clones, with roughly nine tenths found just once. Sequencing used blood. The origin of the receptors is a man younger than 40 in good health.

V is TRBV19 and J is TRBJ2-7; D uncertain. Trimming left V 2 bases short and J 4 bases short, with 12 bases between. The CDR3 sequence is 14 residues long. CDR1 LNHDA and CDR2 SQIVND come from the germline V gene (reference sequence). CDR3 nucleotide sequence: TGTGCCAGTAGTATACCAGGAAGAACATACGAGCAGTACTTC. Its protein is CASSIPGRTYEQYF. The whole variable domain, remainder taken from reference TRBV19 and TRBJ2-7, is DGGITQSPKYLFRKEGQNVTLSCEQNLNHDAMYWYRQDPGQGLRLIYYSQIVNDFQKGDIAEGYSVSREKKESFPLTVTSAQKNPTAFYLCASSIPGRTYEQYFGPGTRLTVT.

The V call is TRBV5-4, the J call TRBJ1-2; D ambiguous. Looked up from germline, CDR1 is SGHNT and CDR2 is YYREEE (reference sequence). Deletions cut 4 bases from V and 0 bases from J, with 13 bases between. This CDR3 has 15 residues. This CDR3 reads CASSLVGRSNYGYTF. CDR3 nucleotide sequence: TGTGCCAGCAGCCTCGTGGGGAGATCTAACTATGGCTACACCTTC.

The chain uses TRBV25-1 and TRBJ2-7; 9 nucleotides align to TRBD1. This CDR3 has 16 amino acids. The V segment lost 4 bases and the J segment 2 bases; nucleotides outside the gene matches: 9. Germline CDR1 MGHDK, CDR2 SYGVNS. The CDR3 loop is CASSVLGTGRTYEQYF. The CDR3 bases are TGTGCCAGCAGTGTTTTAGGGACAGGGAGGACCTACGAGCAGTACTTC.

The genes are TRBV12-3 or TRBV12-4 and TRBJ1-1; no clear D gene. The CDR3 consists of 13 residues. V gave up 2 bases and J gave up 1 base, with 5 bases separating them. CDR3 nucleotide sequence: TGTGCCAGCAGTTTATGGGGGAACACTGAAGCTTTCTTT. Translated, it gives CASSLWGNTEAFF.

The chain recombines TRBV19 with TRBJ1-2; the match to TRBD1 covers 9 bases. CDR1 is LNHDA, CDR2 SQIVND, per germline (reference sequence). This CDR3 has 14 residues. V lost 5 bases to trimming and J lost 11 bases; unmatched junction nucleotides: 12. The CDR3 spells CASSAPGQGRWYTF. CDR3 nucleotide sequence: TGTGCCAGTAGTGCGCCGGGACAGGGCCGGTGGTACACCTTC.

The V and J genes are TRBV10-3 and TRBJ2-3; D is possibly TRBD2 (6 bases). This CDR3 spans 14 amino acids. V lost 7 bases to trimming and J lost 1 base, with 12 bases between them. Germline lookup yields CDR1 ENHRY and CDR2 SYGVKD. Written as DNA, the CDR3 is TGTGCCATCACCCTCGGAGGGGGCACAGATACGCAGTATTTT. Translating gives CAITLGGGTDTQYF.

The chain has TRBV7-8 and TRBJ2-6, with a weak D call TRBD1 (7 bases). Trimming pared 0 bases from V and 0 bases from J, leaving 9 bases between. The CDR3 is 17 amino acids. Germline V gene sequence: CDR1 SGHVS, CDR2 FQNEAQ. CDR3: CASSLAQGGSGANVLTF. In DNA form, the CDR3 reads TGTGCCAGCAGCTTAGCGCAGGGGGGCTCTGGGGCCAACGTCCTGACTTTC.

This clone has a single count. The chain employs TRBV11-3 and TRBJ2-7; tentative D call: TRBD1 (6 bases). V shed 3 bases and J shed 4 bases, with 10 bases lying between them. The CDR3 covers 13 residues. Germline CDR1 and CDR2: SGHNT and YENEEA. The CDR3 DNA is TGTGCCAGCAGCTTGAGGACAGCTTACGAGCAGTACTTC. Its translation is CASSLRTAYEQYF. The variable domain in full, with the rest retrieved from reference TRBV11-3 and TRBJ2-7, is EAGVVQSPRYKIIEKKQPVAFWCNPISGHNTLYWYLQNLGQGPELLIRYENEEAVDDSQLPKDRFSAERLKGVDSTLKIQPAELGDSAVYLCASSLRTAYEQYFGPGTRLTVT.

CDR3 DNA sequence: TGTGCCAGCAGCTTAGGTCGAGGGGCCGGGGAGCTGTTTTTT. As protein: CASSLGRGAGELFF. This rearrangement joins TRBV7-3 to TRBJ2-2; D assignment may be TRBD1 or TRBD2 (5 bases each). The CDR3 runs to 14 residues. Germline loops: CDR1 SGHTA, CDR2 FQGTGA. V gave up 2 bases and J gave up 6 bases, with 10 bases separating them.

As DNA, the CDR3 is TGTGCCAGCCTAGTCCCGGCGAGAGTTTACGAGCAGTACTTC. It yields the protein CASLVPARVYEQYF. The rearrangement uses TRBV2 and TRBJ2-7, with D unresolved. This CDR3 has 14 residues. V was cut by 8 bases and J by 4 bases, with 18 bases left in between. CDR1 and CDR2 from the germline V gene are SNHLY and FYNNEI.

V usage is TRBV14 and J usage is TRBJ2-1; TRBD2 is a possible D gene (6 bases). V gave up 4 bases and J gave up 10 bases, with 8 bases separating them. The CDR3 loop spans 11 amino acids. Looked up from germline, CDR1 is SGHDN and CDR2 is FVKESK. DNA for the CDR3: TGTGCCAGCAGCCGGGACTTCGAGCAGTTCTTC. Its translation is CASSRDFEQFF.

This clone has a handful of counts. The rearrangement joins TRBV6-5 to TRBJ1-6, with D uncertain. The V end was cut by 6 bases, the J end by 10 bases, with 16 bases between. Germline V lookup: CDR1 MNHEY, CDR2 SVGAGI. The CDR3 has 14 residues. DNA of the CDR3: TGTGCCAGCAGCCAAAGGTATATGGAGTCACCCCTCCACTTT. This gives the protein CASSQRYMESPLHF.

The chain joins TRBV7-2 to TRBJ1-4; 8 bases map to TRBD1. Germline V gives CDR1 SGHTA, CDR2 FQGNSA. Unmatched junction bases numbered 8, after V lost 4 bases and J lost 1 base. CDR3 length: 17 residues. CDR3: CASSWDRRGETNEKLFF. The CDR3 region has the DNA TGTGCCAGCAGCTGGGACAGGAGGGGGGAAACTAATGAAAAACTGTTTTTT. The variable domain in full, with the rest retrieved from reference TRBV7-2 and TRBJ1-4, is GAGVSQSPSNKVTEKGKDVELRCDPISGHTALYWYRQSLGQGLEFLIYFQGNSAPDKSGLPSDRFSAERTGGSVSTLTIQRTQQEDSAVYLCASSWDRRGETNEKLFFGSGTQLSVL.

The chain combines TRBV28 with TRBJ1-6; TRBD1 agrees at 7 bases. The CDR3 is 15 amino acids. The junction had 9 bases not matched to a gene; V was cut back by 1 base and J by 12 bases. Germline CDR1 is MDHEN and CDR2 is SYDVKM. The CDR3, as DNA: TGTGCCAGCAGTTTATTGGTCGGGACAGATAAACCCCTCCACTTT. Protein sequence: CASSLLVGTDKPLHF.

The chain links TRBV7-9 to TRBJ2-3; D unresolved. CDR1 and CDR2 from the germline V gene are SEHNR and FQNEAQ (reference sequence). The CDR3 is made up of 17 amino acids. V gave up 2 bases and J gave up 3 bases, with 18 bases separating them. CDR3 DNA sequence: TGTGCCAGCAGCTTAATCCCTTTGGACGGAGCGACAGATACGCAGTATTTT. The encoded protein is CASSLIPLDGATDTQYF. Filled out from reference TRBV7-9 and TRBJ2-3, the complete variable domain reads DTGVSQNPRHKITKRGQNVTFRCDPISEHNRLYWYRQTLGQGPEFLTYFQNEAQLEKSRLLSDRFSAERPKGSFSTLEIQRTEQGDSAMYLCASSLIPLDGATDTQYFGPGTRLTVL.

In the case of this clone: Other DNA sequences in the sample encode the same CDR3. V and J are TRBV2 and TRBJ1-1; D unresolved. Germline assignment: CDR1 SNHLY and CDR2 FYNNEI. The V and J ends lost 1 base and 0 bases respectively, with 6 bases between them. The CDR3 runs 14 residues. This chain's CDR3 is CASSEGRLNTEAFF. The CDR3, as DNA: TGTGCCAGCAGTGAAGGCAGACTGAACACTGAAGCTTTCTTT.

The chain has TRBV6-5 and TRBJ2-7; 11 nucleotides align to TRBD1. J was trimmed by 6 bases and V by 4 bases; bases with no gene match: 8. The CDR3 totals 15 residues. In germline, CDR1 is MNHEY, CDR2 SVGAGI. The CDR3 sequence is CASSFSRDRGIEQYF. CDR3 sequence (DNA): TGTGCCAGCAGTTTCTCAAGGGACAGGGGGATCGAGCAGTACTTC.

V and J are TRBV6-5 and TRBJ1-1; tentative D call: TRBD1 (6 bases). The germline V gene has CDR1 MNHEY and CDR2 SVGAGI. The CDR3 runs 13 residues. V lost 6 bases and J lost 5, with 13 bases in between. The chain's CDR3 is CASRDRIATEAFF. The CDR3 nucleotides are TGTGCCAGCAGGGACAGAATCGCGACTGAAGCTTTCTTT.

This clone came up once. The chain links TRBV9 to TRBJ2-7, with 9 bases fitting TRBD2. V trimming: 0 bases; J trimming: 3 bases; junction bases outside the gene matches: 4. This CDR3 has 15 residues. Germline V lookup: CDR1 SGDLS, CDR2 YYNGEE. The CDR3 region has the DNA TGTGCCAGCAGCGTAGGCGGGGGGGCCGTCTACGAGCAGTACTTC. It encodes CASSVGGGAVYEQYF.

The rearrangement uses TRBV23-1 and TRBJ2-1; maybe TRBD2 (5 bases). TRBV23-1 is assigned to the ORF class and has an uncertain function. The CDR3 spans 13 residues. V dropped 2 bases and J dropped 7 bases, with 9 bases sitting between them. CDR3 sequence: CASSQRTRNEQFF. Here the CDR3 DNA reads TGCGCCAGCAGTCAACGGACTCGGAATGAGCAGTTCTTC.

This chain connects TRBV11-2 to TRBJ1-5; TRBD1 matches 8 bases. Unmatched junction bases numbered 12, after V lost 1 base and J lost 7 bases. The V gene's germline CDR1 is SGHAT and CDR2 FQNNGV. The CDR3 length is 17 residues. The CDR3 DNA follows: TGTGCCAGCAGCTTAGGGATCGGGCAGGGGGCTGGCCAGCCCCAGCATTTT. Translating it yields CASSLGIGQGAGQPQHF.

The chain couples TRBV4-2 to TRBJ1-3, with TRBD1 identical over 8 bases. The length of the CDR3 is 14 residues. Trimming at V came to 1 base and at J to 4 bases, leaving 0 bases not matched to a gene. Germline V lookup: CDR1 LGHNA, CDR2 YNFKEQ. This chain's CDR3 is CASSQGQGGNTIYF. DNA of the CDR3: TGTGCCAGCAGCCAAGGACAGGGGGGAAACACCATATATTTT.